A selection of T cell receptor beta chains follows, all from one sample in a study of cytomegalovirus exposure and HLA in healthy donors. This table comes from immunoSEQ multiplex PCR, and its TCRdb copy is limited to in-frame clones, with some not included. The table has 150,000 to 250,000 clones, 75% to 85% seen once. Sequencing was performed on PBMCs. The receptors stem from a girl under 18 in good health and CMV-seropositive. Each CDR3 is given with its conserved first and last residue. D genes are given only for firm matches. Only part of the rows carry a size: once, few, many, or a class if the clone is expanded.

TGTGCCAGCAGTGAAGCGCTGACAGGGGGCTCGCACACTGAAGCTTTCTTT,CASSEALTGGSHTEAFF,TRBJ1-1,TRBD1,NA,TRBV2
TGCGCCAGCAGCTTGGTCCAGGGGAGCTATGGCTACACCTTC,CASSLVQGSYGYTF,TRBJ1-2,NA,few,TRBV5-1
TGTGCCAGCAGCTTAGCCACGTCGGGGGAGACCGGGGAGCTGTTTTTT,CASSLATSGETGELFF,TRBJ2-2,NA,NA,TRBV7-9
TGTGCCAGCAGAGGGACAGCTGAAGCTTTCTTT,CASRGTAEAFF,TRBJ1-1,TRBD1,NA,TRBV6-6
TGCGCCAGCAGCCCCCGGACAGGGGGTATCACTGAAGCTTTCTTT,CASSPRTGGITEAFF,TRBJ1-1,TRBD1,NA,TRBV5-1
TGCGCCAGCAGCGCGAACGGACAGGGCCCTCCTGGCGAGCAGTACTTC,CASSANGQGPPGEQYF,TRBJ2-7,TRBD1,NA,TRBV4-3
TGTGCCAGCAGTTACCTGGGGACAGGGGAGAATTCACCCCTCCACTTT,CASSYLGTGENSPLHF,TRBJ1-6,TRBD1,once,TRBV6-5
TGTGCCAGCAGCTTAGATGGGGGGTCGGGCTATGGCTACACCTTC,CASSLDGGSGYGYTF,TRBJ1-2,NA,NA,TRBV7-2
TGTGCCTCCCGGGGGGGTCTGAACACTGAAGCTTTCTTT,CASRGGLNTEAFF,TRBJ1-1,NA,NA,TRBV10-3
TGTGCCAGCAGTCCCCCTAGCGCGGGCTTCACAGATACGCAGTATTTT,CASSPPSAGFTDTQYF,TRBJ2-3,NA,NA,TRBV2
TGTGCTAGTGGGGCGGGGGGGCGGACAGATACGCAGTATTTT,CASGAGGRTDTQYF,TRBJ2-3,TRBD2,NA,TRBV12-5
TGCGCCAGCAGCCAAGAAGATCAGGGTTTAAGGAATTCACCCCTCCACTTT,CASSQEDQGLRNSPLHF,TRBJ1-6,NA,NA,TRBV4-3
TGTGCCATCAGTGACGGGGGGACCGTTGGCACAGATACGCAGTATTTT,CAISDGGTVGTDTQYF,TRBJ2-3,TRBD2,NA,TRBV10-3
TGCGCCAGCAGCCTTAGGGGGGAGCAGTACTTC,CASSLRGEQYF,TRBJ2-7,NA,NA,TRBV5-1
TGTGCCAGCCGGACAGGGGACCGGGGGGCTTTCTTT,CASRTGDRGAFF,TRBJ1-1,TRBD1,NA,TRBV27
TGTGCCTGGAGTAAGGGGACAGGAGTAAACACCATATATTTT,CAWSKGTGVNTIYF,TRBJ1-3,TRBD1,NA,TRBV30
TGTGCCACCAGCAGAGCTACAGGGAGCTCCTACGAGCAGTACTTC,CATSRATGSSYEQYF,TRBJ2-7,NA,NA,TRBV15
TGTGCCAGCTCCCCCGGGACAGAGAACACTGAAGCTTTCTTT,CASSPGTENTEAFF,TRBJ1-1,TRBD1,NA,TRBV18
TGTGCCAGCACTGGGGGGAAGGCCGGGGCCAACGTCCTGACTTTC,CASTGGKAGANVLTF,TRBJ2-6,NA,NA,TRBV2
TGTGCCAGCACCGCTTGGGTATCCGGGACAGGGAACACTGAAGCTTTCTTT,CASTAWVSGTGNTEAFF,TRBJ1-1,TRBD1,NA,TRBV5-6
TGTGCCAGCAGCGGTGGGGGGTGGGACACTGAAGCTTTCTTT,CASSGGGWDTEAFF,TRBJ1-1,NA,NA,TRBV7-9
TGTGCCAGCAGATTCTCCGGGACACCTTACGAGCAGTACTTC,CASRFSGTPYEQYF,TRBJ2-7,NA,few,TRBV28
TGTGCCAGCAGTTACTCGGACAGCTCCTACGAGCAGTACTTC,CASSYSDSSYEQYF,TRBJ2-7,NA,few,TRBV6-5
TGCGCCAGCAGCCAAGGGCAGGGGGTTGAGCAGTTCTTC,CASSQGQGVEQFF,TRBJ2-1,TRBD1,few,TRBV4-1
TGTGCCTGGAGTAGGGACAGGGGCAATCAGCCCCAGCATTTT,CAWSRDRGNQPQHF,TRBJ1-5,TRBD1,NA,TRBV30
TGTGCCAGCAGTTACCCAGGGGGCCGAGAGACCCAGTACTTC,CASSYPGGRETQYF,TRBJ2-5,TRBD1,NA,TRBV6-6
TGTGCCAGCAGTGAAGAGTCGAGCTCCTACAATGAGCAGTTCTTC,CASSEESSSYNEQFF,TRBJ2-1,NA,NA,TRBV6-1
TGCGCCAGCAGTGGGACTAGCGGTTCCTACAATGAGCAGTTCTTC,CASSGTSGSYNEQFF,TRBJ2-1,TRBD2,few,TRBV10-2
TGCGCCAGCAGCCCATCCGCGGGGGTAGCCTACGAGCAGTACTTC,CASSPSAGVAYEQYF,TRBJ2-7,TRBD2,NA,TRBV5-1
TGTGCCAGCAGTGAGCAGACAGTCGGGACTGAAGCTTTCTTT,CASSEQTVGTEAFF,TRBJ1-1,NA,NA,TRBV2
TGCGCCAGCAGCCCCCCCGCCGGGGAGCTGTTTTTT,CASSPPAGELFF,TRBJ2-2,NA,NA,TRBV5-1
TGTGCCTGGAGTGTACGGGGGAGTTGGTACGAGCAGTACTTC,CAWSVRGSWYEQYF,TRBJ2-7,NA,NA,TRBV30
TGTGCCAGCAGTGAAGAATCGGAGAGGATGGCCGCCTACGAGCAGTACTTC,CASSEESERMAAYEQYF,TRBJ2-7,NA,NA,TRBV6-1
TGCGCCAGCAGCCAAGACCCGGGACAGGGCGCCTACGAGCAGTACTTC,CASSQDPGQGAYEQYF,TRBJ2-7,TRBD1,NA,TRBV5-1
TGTGCCTGGAATATAGTCGGGCAGCCCCAGCATTTT,CAWNIVGQPQHF,TRBJ1-5,NA,NA,TRBV30
TGTGCCAGCAGTTGGATTCAGGGGGCTGGTCAGCCCCAGCATTTT,CASSWIQGAGQPQHF,TRBJ1-5,TRBD1,once,TRBV28
TGTGCCAGCCTAAGACAGGGTAACACTGAAGCTTTCTTT,CASLRQGNTEAFF,TRBJ1-1,NA,NA,TRBV21-1
TGTGCCAGCAGCCAAACGGGACTAGCGGGGGGGCGGTCCTACGAGCAGTACTTC,CASSQTGLAGGRSYEQYF,TRBJ2-7,TRBD2,NA,TRBV13
TGTGCCAGCAGCCACAGGACAGGGGATTATGGCTACACCTTC,CASSHRTGDYGYTF,TRBJ1-2,TRBD1,NA,TRBV7-2
TGTGCCAGCAGCGGTTCCACAGATAAAAATGAAAAACTGTTTTTT,CASSGSTDKNEKLFF,TRBJ1-4,NA,NA,TRBV9
TGTGCCGGAAAAAGGACAGGGGGGGAACCCACTGAAGCTTTCTTT,CAGKRTGGEPTEAFF,TRBJ1-1,TRBD1,NA,TRBV30
TGTGCCAGCAGGAAACAGGGGATGGCCAACTATGGCTACACCTTC,CASRKQGMANYGYTF,TRBJ1-2,TRBD1,NA,TRBV6-5
TGTGCCAGCAGTCCCGCCCCCCCTAGCTTTCTCGCTGAAGCTTTCTTT,CASSPAPPSFLAEAFF,TRBJ1-1,NA,NA,TRBV27
TGTGCCAGCAGCGGAGGCAGGAAGTTTGGTTCACCCCTCCACTTT,CASSGGRKFGSPLHF,TRBJ1-6,NA,NA,TRBV2
TGCAGCGTTGGCCCGGCGGGGGGGAAGCGGATCGAGCAGTACTTC,CSVGPAGGKRIEQYF,TRBJ2-7,TRBD2,NA,TRBV29-1
TGTGCCAGCAGTTATGACAGACCCTCCTACGAGCAGTACTTC,CASSYDRPSYEQYF,TRBJ2-7,NA,NA,TRBV6-5
TGTGCCAGCAGCTTAGAAACAGGGGGCAACGAGCAGTACTTC,CASSLETGGNEQYF,TRBJ2-7,TRBD1,NA,TRBV11-3
TGTGCCAGCAGCCTAACTACTAACACTGAAGCTTTCTTT,CASSLTTNTEAFF,TRBJ1-1,NA,NA,TRBV6-5
TGTGCCAGCAGTGACGGAGCGGGGGATTCAGATACGCAGTATTTT,CASSDGAGDSDTQYF,TRBJ2-3,TRBD2,NA,TRBV6-4
TGCGCCAGCAACCTGGGACTCCAAGAGACCCAGTACTTC,CASNLGLQETQYF,TRBJ2-5,NA,NA,TRBV10-2
TGTGCCAGCCAGAGGTCGCGTTCGTTGGTCGGAGGGTCCCAAGAGACCCAGTACTTC,CASQRSRSLVGGSQETQYF,TRBJ2-5,NA,NA,TRBV27
TGTGCCAGCAGACTTAATAGCGGGGGGAAAGAGACCCAGTACTTC,CASRLNSGGKETQYF,TRBJ2-5,TRBD2,NA,TRBV6-5
TGTGCCAGCAGCTCGGACAGGGTTTTGGGGACAGATACGCAGTATTTT,CASSSDRVLGTDTQYF,TRBJ2-3,TRBD1,NA,TRBV9
TGTGCCAGCAGCTCGGGACAGGGGGCGGCCGGGGAGCTGTTTTTT,CASSSGQGAAGELFF,TRBJ2-2,TRBD1,NA,TRBV5-4
TGTGCAAGTCTTGGCTGCCAAGAGACCCAGTACTTC,CASLGCQETQYF,TRBJ2-5,NA,NA,TRBV12-2
TGTGCCAGCCGGGGCGGGGAAGGGTATTCGGATACGCAGTATTTT,CASRGGEGYSDTQYF,TRBJ2-3,NA,NA,TRBV2